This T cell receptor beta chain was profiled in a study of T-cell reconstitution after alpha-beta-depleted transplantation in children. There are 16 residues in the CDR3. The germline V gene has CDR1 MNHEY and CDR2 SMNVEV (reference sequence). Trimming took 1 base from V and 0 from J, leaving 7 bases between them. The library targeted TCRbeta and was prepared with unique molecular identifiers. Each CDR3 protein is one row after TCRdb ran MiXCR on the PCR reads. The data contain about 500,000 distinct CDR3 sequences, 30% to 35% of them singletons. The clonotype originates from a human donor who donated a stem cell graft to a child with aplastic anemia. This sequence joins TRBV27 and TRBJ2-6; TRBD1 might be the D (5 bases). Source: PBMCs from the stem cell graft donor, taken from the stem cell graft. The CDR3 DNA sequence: TGTGCCAGCAGTTTATTAGGGGTCTCTGGGGCCAACGTCCTGACTTTC. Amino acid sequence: CASSLLGVSGANVLTF.